This TCR beta chain is from a study of beta chain features in type 1 diabetes. Points from the study as a whole: For Type 1 diabetes patients, all four CD4+ subsets carried TCRB CDR3s that were moderately but significantly shorter. Researchers reported that naive, central memory and Treg TCRB repertoires appeared more similar in patients than in healthy donors.

Naive, central memory, regulatory and stem cell-like memory cells within the CD4+ compartment were sorted using CD45RO/CCR7/CD25/CD127/CD95/CD27. The V and J ends lost 10 bases and 5 bases respectively, with 19 bases between them. The CDR3 is 14 amino acids. Per the germline V gene, CDR1 is MNHNS and CDR2 is SASEGT. In regard to this clone: Its antigen is unknown.

The entirety of the isolated RNA underwent reverse transcription, so expressed TCRB transcripts were sequenced. An average of around 3.9 million reads was obtained for naive, central memory and regulatory T cell samples. This table comes from immunoSEQ multiplex PCR, and its TCRdb copy is limited to in-frame clones, with some not included. The sample consists of 100,000 to 150,000 clones, around 10% of them appearing once. Sequencing used central memory CD4+ T cells from blood. This TCR derives from a young man with type 1 diabetes. V gene TRBV6-1 combines with J gene TRBJ2-3, with D tentatively TRBD1 (5 bases). CDR3: CATKLLTVLDTQYF. DNA for the CDR3: TGTGCCACTAAACTTTTGACAGTACTAGATACGCAGTATTTT.